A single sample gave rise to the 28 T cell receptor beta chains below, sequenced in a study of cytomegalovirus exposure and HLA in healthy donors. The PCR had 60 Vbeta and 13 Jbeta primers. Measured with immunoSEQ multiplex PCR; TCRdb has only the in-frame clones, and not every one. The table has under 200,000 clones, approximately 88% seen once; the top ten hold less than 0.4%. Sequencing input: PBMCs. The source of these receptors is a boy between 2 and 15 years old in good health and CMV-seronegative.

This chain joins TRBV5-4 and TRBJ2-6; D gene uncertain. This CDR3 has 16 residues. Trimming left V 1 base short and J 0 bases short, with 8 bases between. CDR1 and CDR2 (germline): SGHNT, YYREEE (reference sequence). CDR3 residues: CASSLPTGSGANVLTF. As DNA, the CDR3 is TGTGCCAGCAGCTTGCCCACCGGCTCTGGGGCCAACGTCCTGACTTTC.

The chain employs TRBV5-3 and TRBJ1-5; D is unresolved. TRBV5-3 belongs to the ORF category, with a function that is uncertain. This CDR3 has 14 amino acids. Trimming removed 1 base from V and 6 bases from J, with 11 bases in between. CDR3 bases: TGTGCCAGAAGCTTGAGGGAGGTCGGTCAGCCCCAGCATTTT. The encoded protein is CARSLREVGQPQHF.

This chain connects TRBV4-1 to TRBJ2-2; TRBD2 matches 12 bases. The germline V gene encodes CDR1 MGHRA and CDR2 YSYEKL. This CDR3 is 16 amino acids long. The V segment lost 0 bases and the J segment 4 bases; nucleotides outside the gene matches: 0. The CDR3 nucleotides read TGCGCCAGCAGCCAAGAACTAGCGGGAGGCACCGGGGAGCTGTTTTTT. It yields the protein CASSQELAGGTGELFF.

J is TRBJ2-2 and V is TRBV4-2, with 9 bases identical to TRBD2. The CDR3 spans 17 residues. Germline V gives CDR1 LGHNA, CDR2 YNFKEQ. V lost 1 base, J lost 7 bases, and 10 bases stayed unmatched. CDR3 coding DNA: TGTGCCAGCAGCCAAGCTATCGGGCTAGCGGGAATCGGGGAGCTGTTTTTT. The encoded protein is CASSQAIGLAGIGELFF.

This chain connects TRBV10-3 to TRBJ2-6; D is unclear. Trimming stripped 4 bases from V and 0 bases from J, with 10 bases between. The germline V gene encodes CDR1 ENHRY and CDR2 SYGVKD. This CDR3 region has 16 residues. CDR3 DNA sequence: TGTGCCATCAGTGGAGATAGAAACTCTGGGGCCAACGTCCTGACTTTC. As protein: CAISGDRNSGANVLTF.

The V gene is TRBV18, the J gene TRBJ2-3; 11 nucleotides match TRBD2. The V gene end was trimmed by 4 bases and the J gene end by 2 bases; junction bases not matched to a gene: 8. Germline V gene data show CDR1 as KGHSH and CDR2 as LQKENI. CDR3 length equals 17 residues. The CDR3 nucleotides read TGTGCCAGCTCACACCCCGGACTAGCGGGTTACACAGATACGCAGTATTTT. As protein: CASSHPGLAGYTDTQYF. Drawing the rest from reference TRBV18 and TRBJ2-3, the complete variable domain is NAGVMQNPRHLVRRRGQEARLRCSPMKGHSHVYWYRQLPEEGLKFMVYLQKENIIDESGMPKERFSAEFPKEGPSILRIQQVVRGDSAAYFCASSHPGLAGYTDTQYFGPGTRLTVL.

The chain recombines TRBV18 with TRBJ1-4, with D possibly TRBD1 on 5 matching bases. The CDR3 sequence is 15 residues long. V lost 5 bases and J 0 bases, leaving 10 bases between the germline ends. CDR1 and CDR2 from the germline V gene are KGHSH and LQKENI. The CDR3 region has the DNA TGTGCCAGCTCATCCAGGGTTGCAACTAATGAAAAACTGTTTTTT. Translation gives CASSSRVATNEKLFF.

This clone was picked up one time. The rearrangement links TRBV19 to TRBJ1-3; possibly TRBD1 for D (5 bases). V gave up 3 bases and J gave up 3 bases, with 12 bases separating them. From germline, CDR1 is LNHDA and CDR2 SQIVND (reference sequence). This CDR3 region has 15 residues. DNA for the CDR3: TGTGCCAGTAGTATGGAAGGGGCGTTTGGAAACACCATATATTTT. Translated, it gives CASSMEGAFGNTIYF.

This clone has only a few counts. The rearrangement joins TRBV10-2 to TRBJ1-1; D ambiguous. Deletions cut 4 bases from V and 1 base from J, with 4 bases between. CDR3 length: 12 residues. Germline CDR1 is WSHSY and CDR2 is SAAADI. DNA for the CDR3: TGCGCCAGCAGTGTAGAGAACACTGAAGCTTTCTTT. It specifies CASSVENTEAFF.

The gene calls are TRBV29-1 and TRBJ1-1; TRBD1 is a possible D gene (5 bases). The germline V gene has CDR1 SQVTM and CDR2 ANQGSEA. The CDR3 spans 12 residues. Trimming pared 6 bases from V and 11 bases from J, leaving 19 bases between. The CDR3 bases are TGCAGCGTGGATAGCAGGGCGATGGTGGCTTTCTTT. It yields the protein CSVDSRAMVAFF.

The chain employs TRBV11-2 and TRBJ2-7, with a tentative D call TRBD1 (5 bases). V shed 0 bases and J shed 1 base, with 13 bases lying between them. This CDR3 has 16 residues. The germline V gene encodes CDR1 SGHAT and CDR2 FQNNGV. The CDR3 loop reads CASSLDSAGSSYEQYF. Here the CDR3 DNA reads TGTGCCAGCAGCTTAGACTCGGCAGGGTCTTCCTACGAGCAGTACTTC.

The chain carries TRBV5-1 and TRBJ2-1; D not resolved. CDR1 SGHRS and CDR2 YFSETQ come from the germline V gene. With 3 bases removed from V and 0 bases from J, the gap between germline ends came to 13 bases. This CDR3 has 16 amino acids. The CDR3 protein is CASSSSVGGSYNEQFF. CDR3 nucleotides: TGCGCCAGCAGCTCCAGCGTTGGCGGCTCCTACAATGAGCAGTTCTTC.

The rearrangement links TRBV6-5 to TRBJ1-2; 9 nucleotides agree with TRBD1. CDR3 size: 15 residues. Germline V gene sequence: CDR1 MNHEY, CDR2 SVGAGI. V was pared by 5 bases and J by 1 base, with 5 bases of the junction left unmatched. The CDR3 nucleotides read TGTGCCAGCAGTCACTGGGACAGGGATAACTATGGCTACACCTTC. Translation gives CASSHWDRDNYGYTF.

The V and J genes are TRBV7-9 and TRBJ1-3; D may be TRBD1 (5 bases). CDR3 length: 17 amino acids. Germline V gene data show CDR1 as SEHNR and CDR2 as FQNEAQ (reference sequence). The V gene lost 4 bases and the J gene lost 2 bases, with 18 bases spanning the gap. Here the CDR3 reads CASSSTKGVDAGNTIYF. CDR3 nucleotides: TGTGCCAGCAGCTCCACCAAAGGGGTAGATGCTGGAAACACCATATATTTT.

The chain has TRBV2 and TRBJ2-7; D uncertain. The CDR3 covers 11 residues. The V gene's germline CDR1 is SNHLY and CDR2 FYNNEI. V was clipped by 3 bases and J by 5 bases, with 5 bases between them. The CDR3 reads CASSEGHEQYF. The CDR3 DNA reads TGTGCCAGCAGTGAGGGCCACGAGCAGTACTTC. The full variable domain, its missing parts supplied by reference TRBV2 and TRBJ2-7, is EPEVTQTPSHQVTQMGQEVILRCVPISNHLYFYWYRQILGQKVEFLVSFYNNEISEKSEIFDDQFSVERPDGSNFTLKIRSTKLEDSAMYFCASSEGHEQYFGPGTRLTVT.

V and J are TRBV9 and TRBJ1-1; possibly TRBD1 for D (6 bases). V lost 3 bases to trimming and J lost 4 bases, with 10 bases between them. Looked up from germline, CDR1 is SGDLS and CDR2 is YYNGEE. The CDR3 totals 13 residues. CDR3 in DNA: TGTGCCAGCAGCGCCAGGGGTACCACTGAAGCTTTCTTT. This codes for CASSARGTTEAFF. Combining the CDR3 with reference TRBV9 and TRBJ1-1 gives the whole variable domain DSGVTQTPKHLITATGQRVTLRCSPRSGDLSVYWYQQSLDQGLQFLIQYYNGEERAKGNILERFSAQQFPDLHSELNLSSLELGDSALYFCASSARGTTEAFFGQGTRLTVV.

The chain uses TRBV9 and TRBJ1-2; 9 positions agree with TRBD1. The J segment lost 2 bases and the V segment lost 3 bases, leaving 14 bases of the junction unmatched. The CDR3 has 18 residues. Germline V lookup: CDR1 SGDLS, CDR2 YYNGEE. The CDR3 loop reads CASSGGPWDRVANYGYTF. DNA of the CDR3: TGTGCCAGCAGCGGAGGCCCCTGGGACAGGGTTGCCAACTATGGCTACACCTTC.

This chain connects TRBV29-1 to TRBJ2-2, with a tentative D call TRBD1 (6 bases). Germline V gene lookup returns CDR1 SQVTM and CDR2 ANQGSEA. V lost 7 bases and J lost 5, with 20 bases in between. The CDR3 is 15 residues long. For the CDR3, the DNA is TGCAGCGCCGACGGGGCAGGGGCAGAGACCGGGGAGCTGTTTTTT. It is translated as CSADGAGAETGELFF.

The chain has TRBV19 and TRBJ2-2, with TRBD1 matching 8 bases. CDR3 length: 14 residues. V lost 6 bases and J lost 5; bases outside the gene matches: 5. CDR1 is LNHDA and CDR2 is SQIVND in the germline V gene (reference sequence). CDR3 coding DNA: TGTGCCAGTAGACCACAGGGGGGAACCGGGGAGCTGTTTTTT. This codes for CASRPQGGTGELFF.

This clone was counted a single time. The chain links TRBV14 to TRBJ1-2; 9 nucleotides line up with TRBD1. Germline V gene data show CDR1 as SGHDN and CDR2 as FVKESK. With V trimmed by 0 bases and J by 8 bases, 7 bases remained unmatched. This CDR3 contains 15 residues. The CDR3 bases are TGTGCCAGCAGCCAAGAGACAGGGGGACCACGGGGCTACACCTTC. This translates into CASSQETGGPRGYTF. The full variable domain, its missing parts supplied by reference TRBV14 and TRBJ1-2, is EAGVTQFPSHSVIEKGQTVTLRCDPISGHDNLYWYRRVMGKEIKFLLHFVKESKQDESGMPNNRFLAERTGGTYSTLKVQPAELEDSGVYFCASSQETGGPRGYTFGSGTRLTVV.

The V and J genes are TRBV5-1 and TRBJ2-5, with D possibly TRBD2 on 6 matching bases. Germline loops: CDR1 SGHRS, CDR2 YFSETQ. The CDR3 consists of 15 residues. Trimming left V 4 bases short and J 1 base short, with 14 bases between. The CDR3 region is CASSKGTPSQETQYF. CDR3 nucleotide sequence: TGCGCCAGCAGCAAAGGGACTCCGTCCCAAGAGACCCAGTACTTC.

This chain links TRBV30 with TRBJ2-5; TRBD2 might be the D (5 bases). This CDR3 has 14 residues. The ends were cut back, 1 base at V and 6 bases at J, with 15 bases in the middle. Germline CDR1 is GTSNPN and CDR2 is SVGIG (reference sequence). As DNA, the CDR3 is TGTGCCTGGAGTGGATTCGAGGGCGAGCAGACCCAGTACTTC. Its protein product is CAWSGFEGEQTQYF.

The CDR3 DNA sequence: TGTGCCAGCAGTTCCTACAGCGGGAGTAACTCCTACAATGAGCAGTTCTTC. Encoded protein: CASSSYSGSNSYNEQFF. The chain joins TRBV28 to TRBJ2-1; 8 bases are a match to TRBD2. Looked up from germline, CDR1 is MDHEN and CDR2 is SYDVKM. CDR3 length: 17 residues. V lost 4 bases and J lost 0; bases outside the gene matches: 8.

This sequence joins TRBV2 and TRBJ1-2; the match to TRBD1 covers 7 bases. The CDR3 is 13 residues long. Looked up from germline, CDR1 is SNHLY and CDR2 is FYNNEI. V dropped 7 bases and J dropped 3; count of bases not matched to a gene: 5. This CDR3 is CASIYRGDYGYTF. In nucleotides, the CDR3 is TGTGCCAGCATATACAGGGGTGACTATGGCTACACCTTC.

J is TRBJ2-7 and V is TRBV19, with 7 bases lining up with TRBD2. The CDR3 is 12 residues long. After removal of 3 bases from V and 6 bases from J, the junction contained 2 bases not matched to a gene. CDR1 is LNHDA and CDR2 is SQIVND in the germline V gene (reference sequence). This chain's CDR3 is CASSIWGGEQYF. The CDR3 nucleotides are TGTGCCAGTAGTATTTGGGGGGGCGAGCAGTACTTC.

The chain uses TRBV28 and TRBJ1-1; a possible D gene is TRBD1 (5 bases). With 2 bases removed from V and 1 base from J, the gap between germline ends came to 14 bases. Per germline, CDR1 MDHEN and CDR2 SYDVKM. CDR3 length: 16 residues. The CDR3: CASSLLSRGRNTEAFF. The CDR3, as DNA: TGTGCCAGCAGTTTACTGTCCCGGGGGAGGAACACTGAAGCTTTCTTT. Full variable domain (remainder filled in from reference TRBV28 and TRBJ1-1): DVKVTQSSRYLVKRTGEKVFLECVQDMDHENMFWYRQDPGLGLRLIYFSYDVKMKEKGDIPEGYSVSREKKERFSLILESASTNQTSMYLCASSLLSRGRNTEAFFGQGTRLTVV.

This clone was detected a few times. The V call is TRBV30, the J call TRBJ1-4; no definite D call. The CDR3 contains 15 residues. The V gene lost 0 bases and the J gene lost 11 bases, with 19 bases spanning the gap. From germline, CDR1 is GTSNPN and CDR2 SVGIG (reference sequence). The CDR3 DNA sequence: TGTGCCTGGAGTGTTTACGGTCAAGAGGTGCGGAAACTGTTTTTT. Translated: CAWSVYGQEVRKLFF.

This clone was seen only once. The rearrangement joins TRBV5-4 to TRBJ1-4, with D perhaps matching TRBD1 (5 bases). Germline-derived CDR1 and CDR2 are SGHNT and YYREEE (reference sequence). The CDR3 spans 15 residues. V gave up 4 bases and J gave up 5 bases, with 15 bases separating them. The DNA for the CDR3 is TGTGCCAGCAGCCTGGGGCAGGGAATGAATGAAAAACTGTTTTTT. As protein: CASSLGQGMNEKLFF.